What follows are 15 T cell receptor beta chains derived from one specimen sequenced in a study of T cell repertoires in cytomegalovirus infection. TCRdb used MiXCR to reprocess the reads, holding one entry per CDR3 protein. The sample contains around 270,000 distinct CDR3 sequences, approximately 9% of which appear only once. The sample taken for sequencing was PBMCs. The receptors come from a human donor in good health (CMV status not recorded). Some clones in this sample may be carry-over from other donors' samples.

This clonotype was observed a few times. This rearrangement joins TRBV5-1 to TRBJ2-1; the D is unclear. This CDR3 is built from 11 residues. Germline lookup yields CDR1 SGHRS and CDR2 YFSETQ. Trimming pared 2 bases from V and 6 bases from J, leaving 3 bases between. CDR3 in amino acids: CASSFANEQFF. The CDR3 region has the DNA TGCGCCAGCAGCTTTGCCAATGAGCAGTTCTTC.

The table lists this clonotype with many counts. The genes are TRBV4-1 and TRBJ2-2; no clear D gene. The CDR3 runs to 13 residues. From germline, CDR1 is MGHRA and CDR2 YSYEKL. Trimming shortened V by 0 bases and J by 5 bases, and 4 bases separated the two germline ends. CDR3 residues: CASSQERTGELFF. The CDR3, as DNA: TGCGCCAGCAGCCAAGAGAGAACCGGGGAGCTGTTTTTT.

This clonotype came up many times. The chain has TRBV7-2 and TRBJ2-1; D uncertain. The CDR3 loop spans 13 amino acids. The V end was cut by 3 bases, the J end by 5 bases, with 8 bases between. In germline, CDR1 is SGHTA, CDR2 FQGNSA. This chain's CDR3 is CASSFGRDNEQFF. The DNA for the CDR3 is TGTGCCAGCAGCTTTGGTAGGGACAATGAGCAGTTCTTC.

This clonotype showed up just a few times. The genes are TRBV24-1 and TRBJ2-3, with 10 positions matching TRBD2. This CDR3 region has 16 residues. With V trimmed by 4 bases and J by 1 base, 4 bases remained unmatched. Germline V gene sequence: CDR1 KGHDR, CDR2 SFDVKD. The CDR3 spells CATSDKAGGGTDTQYF. CDR3 DNA: TGTGCCACCAGTGACAAAGCGGGAGGGGGCACAGATACGCAGTATTTT.

This clonotype was seen ten or more times. The gene calls are TRBV7-2 and TRBJ1-5; D is unclear. Per germline, CDR1 SGHTA and CDR2 FQGNSA. V lost 6 bases to trimming and J lost 4 bases, with 10 bases between them. The CDR3 length is 13 residues. The CDR3: CASRLTTNQPQHF. CDR3 sequence (DNA): TGTGCCAGCAGGTTAACTACTAATCAGCCCCAGCATTTT.

This clonotype was seen ten or more times. This chain joins TRBV4-1 and TRBJ1-2; D call uncertain. V was cut by 0 bases and J by 4 bases, with 12 bases left in between. Germline V gene sequence: CDR1 MGHRA, CDR2 YSYEKL. This CDR3 has 15 residues. This chain's CDR3 is CASSQDPSVSYGYTF. In DNA form, the CDR3 reads TGCGCCAGCAGCCAAGACCCTTCCGTGAGCTATGGCTACACCTTC.

The chain links TRBV7-2 to TRBJ2-1; no clear D gene. V was shortened by 0 bases and J by 4 bases, with 7 bases between the two germline ends. The CDR3 is made up of 14 amino acids. Germline lookup yields CDR1 SGHTA and CDR2 FQGNSA. For the CDR3, the DNA is TGTGCCAGCAGCTTAGCTACGAGGTACAATGAGCAGTTCTTC. This encodes CASSLATRYNEQFF.

Many counts were recorded for this clonotype. The J gene is TRBJ1-2, the V gene TRBV5-1; TRBD1 is a possible D gene (5 bases). Trimming took 4 bases from V and 8 from J, leaving 18 bases between them. Per the germline V gene, CDR1 is SGHRS and CDR2 is YFSETQ. The CDR3 runs 14 residues. As DNA, the CDR3 is TGCGCCAGCAGCGCCTTTGGAGGGGCGGACGGCTACACCTTC. Encoded protein: CASSAFGGADGYTF.

This clonotype occurred many times. CDR3 sequence (DNA): TGTGCCAGCAGTTTTCAGGGTCCTGGAAACACCATATATTTT. This codes for CASSFQGPGNTIYF. The rearrangement uses TRBV12-3 or TRBV12-4 and TRBJ1-3, with D maybe TRBD1 (5 bases). V lost 3 bases, J lost 2 bases, and 8 bases lay in between. CDR3 length: 14 residues.

This clonotype was seen only a few times. This chain uses TRBV7-8 with TRBJ2-7; 7 nucleotides agree with TRBD1. The germline gives CDR1 SGHVS, CDR2 FQNEAQ. The CDR3 has 14 amino acids. J gave up 6 bases and V 0 bases, and 5 bases lay outside the gene matches. CDR3 in amino acids: CASSLAPYRGEQYF. The DNA for the CDR3 is TGTGCCAGCAGCTTAGCGCCGTACAGGGGCGAGCAGTACTTC. Full variable domain (rest looked up from reference TRBV7-8 and TRBJ2-7): GAGVSQSPRYKVAKRGQDVALRCDPISGHVSLFWYQQALGQGPEFLTYFQNEAQLDKSGLPSDRFFAERPEGSVSTLKIQRTQQEDSAVYLCASSLAPYRGEQYFGPGTRLTVT.

In this sample, this clonotype turned up many times. V is TRBV28 and J is TRBJ2-1; D is unclear. V lost 7 bases and J lost 0, with 7 bases in between. Per germline, CDR1 MDHEN and CDR2 SYDVKM. CDR3 length: 13 residues. The CDR3 region is CASTPPSYNEQFF. DNA for the CDR3: TGTGCCAGCACCCCGCCCTCCTACAATGAGCAGTTCTTC.

A few counts support this clonotype. V gene TRBV12-3 or TRBV12-4 combines with J gene TRBJ2-5, with D possibly being TRBD2 (5 bases). With 8 bases removed from V and 5 bases from J, the gap between germline ends came to 12 bases. The CDR3 consists of 12 residues. The CDR3 DNA follows: TGTGCCAGCGCGAGGGTCGGGGAGACCCAGTACTTC. As protein: CASARVGETQYF.

In this sample, this clonotype turned up a few times. CDR3 residues: CASSQTPGGLSTDTQYF. CDR3 nucleotide sequence: TGTGCCAGCAGTCAAACTCCGGGGGGCCTTAGCACAGATACGCAGTATTTT. The genes are TRBV7-9 and TRBJ2-3; tentatively, D is TRBD2 (7 bases). In germline, CDR1 is SEHNR, CDR2 FQNEAQ (reference sequence). Trimming cost V 6 bases and J 0 bases, with 19 bases left between them. The CDR3 spans 17 residues.

This clonotype has at least ten counts. V and J are TRBV7-8 and TRBJ1-1; D gene uncertain. CDR1 and CDR2 (germline): SGHVS, FQNEAQ. Trimming left V 8 bases short and J 4 bases short, with 14 bases between. CDR3 length: 13 amino acids. The CDR3: CASVLTVGTEAFF. The CDR3 bases are TGTGCCAGCGTTTTAACCGTGGGCACTGAAGCTTTCTTT. Supplemented by reference TRBV7-8 and TRBJ1-1, the full variable domain reads GAGVSQSPRYKVAKRGQDVALRCDPISGHVSLFWYQQALGQGPEFLTYFQNEAQLDKSGLPSDRFFAERPEGSVSTLKIQRTQQEDSAVYLCASVLTVGTEAFFGQGTRLTVV.

The table lists this clonotype with many counts. The chain combines TRBV12-3 or TRBV12-4 with TRBJ1-1; D gene uncertain. The CDR3 totals 14 residues. Trimming stripped 0 bases from V and 11 bases from J, with 16 bases between. DNA of the CDR3: TGTGCCAGCAGTTTAGCGCATGTGCCCAGCGGGGCTTTCTTT. Its protein product is CASSLAHVPSGAFF.